The T cell receptor (beta chain) described here comes from a study of cytomegalovirus exposure and HLA in healthy donors. Researchers ran the PCR with 60 Vbeta and 13 Jbeta primers. Profiling relied on immunoSEQ multiplex PCR, and the TCRdb table lists in-frame clones only, not all of them. The top ten hold approximately 4% of the sample, which has about 130,000 clones, 74% seen once. Turning to this clone: What it binds is not known.

The V gene end was trimmed by 0 bases and the J gene end by 4 bases; junction bases not matched to a gene: 2. Per the germline V gene, CDR1 is LGHNA and CDR2 is YNFKEQ. The CDR3 totals 15 residues. Points from the study as a whole: Most observed TCR sequences were rare, whereas some public TCRs were detected in many donors.

The sample comprised PBMCs. This TCR was recovered from a middle-aged man in good health and CMV-seropositive. The V and J genes are TRBV4-2 and TRBJ2-7; 11 nucleotides line up with TRBD2. The chain's CDR3 is CASSQDPSGGYEQYF. In DNA form, the CDR3 reads TGTGCCAGCAGCCAAGATCCTAGCGGGGGGTACGAGCAGTACTTC.